This record concerns one T cell receptor (beta chain) sequence. Its antigen is still unknown. CDR1 is MGHRA and CDR2 is YSYEKL in the germline V gene. V was clipped by 4 bases and J by 0 bases, with 10 bases between them. The length of the CDR3 is 15 residues. The sample belongs to a study of tissue T cells after allogeneic stem cell transplantation. Measured with immunoSEQ multiplex PCR; TCRdb has only the in-frame clones, and not every one. The data show 10,000 to 15,000 clones, with about 71% seen just once and about an eighth held by the top ten. The study, taken as a whole, reports: Within patients, tissue anatomy strongly shaped TCR repertoire composition.

GI sites, liver, skin and spleen were taken after median 9.75 post-mortem hours. The sequenced sample was tissue from the right colon, obtained at autopsy. The sequence was obtained from a woman aged 18-49 years with breast cancer. The rearrangement uses TRBV4-1 and TRBJ1-5; a possible D gene is TRBD1 (5 bases). The CDR3 region has the DNA TGCGCCAGCAGCCCGGGACCCTATAGCAATCAGCCCCAGCATTTT. It codes for CASSPGPYSNQPQHF.